This T cell receptor (beta chain) was identified in a study of shared clonotypes between healthy human individuals. Using immunoSEQ multiplex PCR, the repertoire was profiled, and TCRdb retains in-frame clones only, with some absent. The table records hundreds of thousands of clones, less than 98% of them present only once. With respect to this clone: Other DNA sequences in this specimen translate into the identical CDR3.

V was cut by 0 bases and J by 0 bases, with 7 bases left in between. The CDR3 has 15 amino acids. Germline CDR1 SGHRS, CDR2 YFSETQ. V is TRBV5-1 and J is TRBJ1-3; the D is unclear. The TCR sequence derives from a woman in her twenties or thirties in good health. Source material: naive CD4+ T cells sorted from blood. As to subset: CD45RA+ positively selected. In DNA, the CDR3 is TGCGCCAGCAGCTTGGCCGGAGACTCTGGAAACACCATATATTTT. Translation: CASSLAGDSGNTIYF.